A selection of T cell receptor beta chains follows, all from one sample in a study of blood T cell repertoires in COVID-19. Using immunoSEQ multiplex PCR, the repertoire was profiled, and TCRdb retains in-frame clones only, with some absent. This table holds approximately 110,000 clones, approximately 87% found once. The sample comprised peripheral blood. These receptors all stem from a woman aged 55-75 years with acute or convalescent COVID-19. Both conserved end residues are part of each CDR3. Not all rows give a size; the values are once, few, many and, for expanded clones, a class.

v_call clone_size cdr3_aa
TRBV27 NA CASRRVRGNTIYF
TRBV5-5 NA CASSFPRSFLTDTQYF
TRBV7-9 NA CASSLEQDTEAFF
TRBV28 NA CASRSFDEQYF
TRBV19 NA CASSIGRGRNYGYTF
TRBV24-1 NA CATSEPGTAQPQHF
TRBV5-3 NA CARSSTGGFDQPQHF
TRBV20-1 NA CSAGADTEAFF
TRBV19 once CASEGAAANEKLFF
TRBV28 few CASSSHIGREQEKLFF
TRBV28 NA CASSSGTRSTGELFF
TRBV7-3 NA CASSPNSGSVDTQYF
TRBV11-2 NA CASSLSGGTYGYTF
TRBV24-1 NA CATSVTGASGELFF
TRBV5-1 NA CASSLVGGQGRAEPSYNEQFF
TRBV7-3 NA CASSLAAQETQYF
TRBV30 NA CAWVDYHNEQFF
TRBV6-5 NA CASSYRTGVSGNTIYF
TRBV6-5 NA CASIPTGNTEAFF
TRBV28 NA CASTGGSYEQYF
TRBV4-1 NA CASSQVGLTTDTQYF
TRBV19 NA CASSIDQVSIPLGYTF
TRBV19 NA CASSREGYNSPLHF
TRBV4-1 NA CASRLYRGYEKLFF
TRBV7-9 NA CASSLARERELFF
TRBV7-8 NA CASSASQGSGGYTF
TRBV10-3 NA CAISEILGAGQHTDTQYF
TRBV25-1 NA CASSGHGQGDYNEQFF
TRBV2 once CASRTGHNQPQHF
TRBV19 NA CASSRGLTYEQYF
TRBV28 NA CASRTYSGGASYEQYF
TRBV5-6 few CASSRDGQGTEAFF
TRBV6-5 NA CASRGGQGAYGYTF
TRBV3-1/TRBV3-2 NA CASSQDWAHNEQFF
TRBV5-5 NA CASSFGRGIETQYF
TRBV5-4 NA CASSGTSTDTQYF
TRBV28 NA CASSYSGGLLEETQYF
TRBV6-6 NA CASMRDSQETQYF
TRBV5-1 NA CASLRGENTGELFF
TRBV10-3 NA CAISGAGKNYGYTF
TRBV24-1 NA CATSDRRAQPQHF
TRBV5-6 once CASSFNRGVHGYTF
TRBV28 once CASSLLDSTDTQYF
TRBV23-1 NA CASSRVYGTGGEYEQYF
TRBV7-9 NA CASSVGTTGGGEKLFF
TRBV13 few CASSLALSEQKYF
TRBV6-5 NA CASSPGGLANEQYF
TRBV2 NA CASSEFLDEQYF
TRBV19 NA CASSQHGRGLVAGELFF
TRBV11-2 NA CASSYRTTNTGELFF
TRBV18 NA CASSPRRASTGETQYF
TRBV7-9 once CASSPQKGGYEQYF